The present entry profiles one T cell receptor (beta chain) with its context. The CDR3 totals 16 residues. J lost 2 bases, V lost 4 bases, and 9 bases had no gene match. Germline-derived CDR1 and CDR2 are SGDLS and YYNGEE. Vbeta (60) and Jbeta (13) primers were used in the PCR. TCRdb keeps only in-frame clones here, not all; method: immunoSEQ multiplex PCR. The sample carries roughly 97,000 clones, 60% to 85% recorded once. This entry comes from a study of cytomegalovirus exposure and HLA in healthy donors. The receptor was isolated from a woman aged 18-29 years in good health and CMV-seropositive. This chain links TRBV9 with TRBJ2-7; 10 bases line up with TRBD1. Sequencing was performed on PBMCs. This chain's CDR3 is CASSPQGGTGAYEQYF. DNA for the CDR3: TGTGCCAGCAGCCCCCAGGGCGGGACAGGGGCCTACGAGCAGTACTTC.